Sequencing of this TCR beta chain was carried out in a study of T cell responses to AZD1222 COVID-19 vaccine. For the study at large: Researchers grouped second doses given at about 4 or about 12 weeks into one pool.

Here immunoSEQ multiplex PCR was the method, and the copy in TCRdb shows in-frame clones only, minus some. Of more than 100,000 clones listed, roughly 92% are singletons. About this clone itself: Its antigen is currently unknown.

Findings and caveats of the study: Clonal diversity was possibly underestimated, and white British individuals and females predominated among donors. At 160-218 and 743-854, vaccine-associated CD4 TCRs were dominant, and they spanned spike.

Germline CDR1 is SGHTA and CDR2 is FQGNSA. V was pared by 7 bases and J by 1 base, with 6 bases of the junction left unmatched. This CDR3 region has 15 residues. The clonotype was recovered from an adult in good health. Sequences were derived from peripheral blood, sampled on day 0 of AZD1222 vaccination. The rearrangement joins TRBV7-2 to TRBJ2-3; TRBD2 matches at 9 bases. CDR3 DNA sequence: TGTGCCAGCACCCTAGCGGGAATACGCACAGATACGCAGTATTTT. Protein: CASTLAGIRTDTQYF.